This T cell receptor beta chain was identified during a study of radiotherapy plus CTLA-4 blockade in lung cancer. The overall study: Patients showed objective responses in 18% of cases, and disease control was achieved by 31%.

Focal radiation and CTLA-4 blockade (ipilimumab) were tested in chemo-refractory metastatic non-small-cell lung cancer patients. V lost 3 bases and J lost 0, with 8 bases in between. This CDR3 region has 14 residues. Germline V gene sequence: CDR1 LGHNA, CDR2 YNFKEQ. Clones were sequenced by immunoSEQ multiplex PCR, and TCRdb holds only the in-frame ones, with some missing. The table has 80,000 or so clones, approximately 80% seen once. Study results and limitations: Together with interferon-beta, which increased in serum after radiation, early dynamic changes in blood T cell clones were reportedly the best predictors of response. Blood-borne expansion of tumor-derived TCR clones followed radiotherapy plus ipilimumab.

Points on this clone: Antigen: not known.

Specimen: peripheral blood, collected from a patient treated with radiotherapy plus ipilimumab. The clonotype originates from a human donor with non-small cell lung cancer who had stable disease on radiotherapy plus ipilimumab. The chain couples TRBV4-2 to TRBJ1-2; TRBD1 is a possible D gene (5 bases). The CDR3 DNA is TGTGCCAGCAGCCAGATGACAGCTAACTATGGCTACACCTTC. Amino acid sequence: CASSQMTANYGYTF.